These 9 T cell receptor beta chains share one sample of origin, sequenced in a study of shared clonotypes between healthy human individuals. TCRdb's table, derived via immunoSEQ multiplex PCR, lists solely in-frame clones and lacks some. The repertoire has about 2 million clones, 85% to 95% of them found once; the top ten carry 0.1% to 0.15%. The sequenced sample consisted of naive CD4+ T cells sorted from blood. Subset defined: CD45RA+ positively selected. These TCRs come from a man aged 18 to 30 in good health.

V and J are TRBV28 and TRBJ1-5; TRBD1 might be the D (5 bases). The germline gives CDR1 MDHEN, CDR2 SYDVKM. V lost 7 bases and J lost 3, with 22 bases in between. CDR3 length: 17 amino acids. CDR3 coding DNA: TGTGCCAGCACTGGGGCTTTAGGGCAGGGTAACAATCAGCCCCAGCATTTT. This sequence encodes CASTGALGQGNNQPQHF.

J is TRBJ1-2 and V is TRBV11-2; a possible D gene is TRBD1 (6 bases). The V end lost 8 bases, the J end lost 2 bases, and 15 bases lay between the germline ends. Germline V gives CDR1 SGHAT, CDR2 FQNNGV. The CDR3 covers 14 residues. The CDR3 DNA reads TGTGCCAGCTTCTCATTGGGGGGCAACTATGGCTACACCTTC. It codes for CASFSLGGNYGYTF.

The chain is built from TRBV4-1 and TRBJ1-1; D is ambiguous. Trimming left V 4 bases short and J 3 bases short, with 15 bases between. Germline V gene sequence: CDR1 MGHRA, CDR2 YSYEKL. The CDR3 length is 15 residues. This chain's CDR3 is CASSRIPRPDTEAFF. The CDR3 nucleotides are TGCGCCAGCAGCCGGATCCCCCGGCCAGACACTGAAGCTTTCTTT.

This chain links TRBV20-1 with TRBJ1-4; D unclear. Looked up from germline, CDR1 is DFQATT and CDR2 is SNEGSKA (reference sequence). Trimming stripped 3 bases from V and 9 bases from J, with 8 bases between. The CDR3 spans 11 residues. This chain's CDR3 is CSASKEQKLFF. The CDR3 nucleotides are TGCAGTGCTAGTAAGGAACAAAAACTGTTTTTT.

The V gene is TRBV30, the J gene TRBJ1-3; perhaps TRBD1 as D (6 bases). V dropped 0 bases and J dropped 4 bases, with 13 bases sitting between them. Germline assignment: CDR1 GTSNPN and CDR2 SVGIG (reference sequence). This CDR3 spans 15 amino acids. The CDR3 reads CAWSVSRGPGNTIYF. In DNA, the CDR3 is TGTGCCTGGAGTGTATCACGGGGGCCCGGAAACACCATATATTTT.

This chain joins TRBV4-1 and TRBJ1-6; TRBD1 might be the D (5 bases). V was shortened by 1 base and J by 14 bases, with 15 bases between the two germline ends. The CDR3 is made up of 14 amino acids. Per the germline V gene, CDR1 is MGHRA and CDR2 is YSYEKL. Here the CDR3 reads CASSQVWGFVTLHF. CDR3 bases: TGCGCCAGCAGCCAAGTCTGGGGGTTCGTGACCCTCCACTTT.

The J gene is TRBJ2-5, the V gene TRBV11-2; D is perhaps TRBD2 (7 bases). Germline assignment: CDR1 SGHAT and CDR2 FQNNGV. The V and J ends lost 3 bases and 1 base respectively, with 15 bases between them. The CDR3 has 16 amino acids. For the CDR3, the DNA is TGTGCCAGCAGCTTTGTCAGGGGAGGGAGCCAAGAGACCCAGTACTTC. This translates into CASSFVRGGSQETQYF.

The V gene is TRBV6-1, the J gene TRBJ2-7; D uncertain. The CDR3 is 15 residues long. V shed 2 bases and J shed 9 bases, with 20 bases lying between them. Germline CDR1 reads MNHNS; CDR2 reads SASEGT. The CDR3 nucleotides read TGTGCCAGCAGTGAATCAGGACCGGCCTATTTCGGGCAGTACTTC. Translated: CASSESGPAYFGQYF.

This clone showed up just once. The V call is TRBV10-2, the J call TRBJ1-2; D uncertain. CDR1 is WSHSY and CDR2 is SAAADI in the germline V gene. The CDR3 loop spans 12 amino acids. V shed 0 bases and J shed 6 bases, with 5 bases lying between them. DNA for the CDR3: TGCGCCAGCAGTGAGTCCCGGGATGGCTACACCTTC. Protein sequence: CASSESRDGYTF.